What follows describes a single TCR beta chain. Its antigen is currently not known. No much larger clone is present one base from it, and per-base qualities are unavailable. Taken from the germline V gene, the CDR1 and CDR2 loops are KGHSH and LQKENI. Compared with germline, V lacks 6 bases and J lacks 7 bases; bases without a gene match: 9. CDR3 length: 15 amino acids, cysteine to phenylalanine. Only CDR3 DNA remains: 45 bases, in frame from the first base. The sample originates from a study of T cell repertoires in cytomegalovirus infection (dated by TCRdb to about 2019). For context, the study as a whole: Peptide stimulations targeted recently identified HLA-C-restricted CMV epitopes, whose presentation resists viral immunomodulation, together with well-studied HLA-B-restricted epitopes. Because public TCR beta signatures pointed to carriage of CMV infection together with the matching HLA type, the HLA type of each donor mattered for the analysis.

Findings and caveats that apply to the study as a whole: In both this cohort and an independent cohort of more than 350 donors, the cumulative frequency of public TCR beta family members distinguished carriers of CMV infection plus the relevant HLA type. In the ex vivo response, HLA-C-restricted CMV-specific TCR beta clonotypes were dominant, and in two of eight donors the single most frequent clonotype came from this HLA-C-restricted group.

TCRdb lists the instrument as Illumina HiSeq 1500. TCRdb trimmed public reads at Q25 via fastp, called clones via MiXCR and kept in-frame beta chains. Rows are combined by CDR3 protein, so each entry shows the most common genes and DNA. A total of more than 300,000 distinct CDR3 sequences appear in this sample, roughly 34% of them only once. Approximately 13% of the sample comes from the top ten. The treatment or condition label on this specimen signifies: in vitro stimulation with specific CMV peptide epitopes to enrich CMV-specific T cells. The chain is assembled from TRBV18 and TRBJ2-3; 11 central nucleotides agree with TRBD2. The sequenced sample was cultured PBMCs, obtained from culture after CMV antigen stimulation. This TCR derives from a human donor in good health (CMV status not recorded). Some clones in this sample may be carry-over from other donors' samples. The DNA reads TGTGCCAGCTCGGGCCGCGGGACTAGCGGATATACGCAGTATTTT. It encodes CASSGRGTSGYTQYF.